This T cell receptor (beta chain) was sequenced for a study of blood T cell repertoires in COVID-19. Recruited during active infection, patients (from Seattle) were subsequently followed longitudinally. In the authors' methods: Amplification of reference gene primers was used by the study to estimate nucleated cell counts. This table comes from immunoSEQ multiplex PCR, and its TCRdb copy is limited to in-frame clones, with some not included. V, J and clone size reflect that table, while D and trimming were determined from the DNA. The sample includes about 270,000 clones, 86% seen only once; the top ten take about an eighth. With 5 bases removed from V and 2 bases from J, the gap between germline ends came to 7 bases. Germline values: CDR1 SGHVS, CDR2 FQNEAQ. The CDR3 loop spans 13 amino acids. This clone came up a few times.

V and J are TRBV7-8 and TRBJ1-5; D is unclear. The clonotype originates from a woman between 65 and 79 years old with COVID-19, enrolled during active disease. Sequencing was performed on peripheral blood. The CDR3 is CASSPSGNQPQHF. In nucleotides, the CDR3 is TGTGCCAGCAGCCCCTCCGGCAATCAGCCCCAGCATTTT.